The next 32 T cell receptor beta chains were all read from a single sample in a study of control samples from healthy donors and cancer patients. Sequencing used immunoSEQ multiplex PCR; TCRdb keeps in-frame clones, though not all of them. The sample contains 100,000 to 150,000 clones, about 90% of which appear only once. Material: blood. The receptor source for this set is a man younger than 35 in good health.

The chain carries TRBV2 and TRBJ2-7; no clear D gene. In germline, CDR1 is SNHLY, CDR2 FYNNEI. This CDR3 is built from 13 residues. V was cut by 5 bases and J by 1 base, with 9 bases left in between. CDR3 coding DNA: TGTGCCAGCAGTCCCGTCGGATCCTACGAGCAGTACTTC. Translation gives CASSPVGSYEQYF.

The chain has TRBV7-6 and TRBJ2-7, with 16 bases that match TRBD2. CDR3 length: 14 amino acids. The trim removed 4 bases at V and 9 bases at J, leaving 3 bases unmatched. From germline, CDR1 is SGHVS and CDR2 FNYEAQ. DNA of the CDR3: TGTGCCAGCAGCTCTGGGACTAGCGGGGGGGGGCAGTACTTC. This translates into CASSSGTSGGGQYF.

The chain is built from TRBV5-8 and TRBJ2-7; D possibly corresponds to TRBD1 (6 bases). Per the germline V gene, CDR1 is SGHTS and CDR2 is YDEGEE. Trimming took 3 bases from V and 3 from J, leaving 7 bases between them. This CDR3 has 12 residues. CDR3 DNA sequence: TGTGCCAGCAGCTCGGACAGCTACGAGCAGTACTTC. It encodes CASSSDSYEQYF.

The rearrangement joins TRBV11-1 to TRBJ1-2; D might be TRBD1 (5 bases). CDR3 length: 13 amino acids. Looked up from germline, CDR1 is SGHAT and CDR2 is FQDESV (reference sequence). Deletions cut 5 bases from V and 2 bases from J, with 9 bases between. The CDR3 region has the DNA TGTGCCAGCAGCCGGGACGGAAACTATGGCTACACCTTC. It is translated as CASSRDGNYGYTF.

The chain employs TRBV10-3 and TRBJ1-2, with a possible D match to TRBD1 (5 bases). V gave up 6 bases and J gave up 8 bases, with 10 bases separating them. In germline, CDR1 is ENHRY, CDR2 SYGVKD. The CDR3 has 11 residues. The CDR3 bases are TGTGCCATCAGCCCAGGGTCCGGCTACACCTTC. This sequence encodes CAISPGSGYTF.

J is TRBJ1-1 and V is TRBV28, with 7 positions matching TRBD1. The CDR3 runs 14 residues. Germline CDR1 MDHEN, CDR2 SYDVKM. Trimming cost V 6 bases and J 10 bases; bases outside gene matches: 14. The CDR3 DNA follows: TGTGCCAGCAGCTCGAACTACAGGGGAATCGGAGCTTTCTTT. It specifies CASSSNYRGIGAFF.

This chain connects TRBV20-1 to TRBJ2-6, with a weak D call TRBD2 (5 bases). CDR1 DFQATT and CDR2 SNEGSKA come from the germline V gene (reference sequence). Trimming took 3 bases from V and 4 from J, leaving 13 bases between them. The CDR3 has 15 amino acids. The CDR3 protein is CSASKGTGGANVLTF. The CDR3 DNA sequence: TGCAGTGCTAGTAAGGGCACGGGAGGGGCCAACGTCCTGACTTTC.

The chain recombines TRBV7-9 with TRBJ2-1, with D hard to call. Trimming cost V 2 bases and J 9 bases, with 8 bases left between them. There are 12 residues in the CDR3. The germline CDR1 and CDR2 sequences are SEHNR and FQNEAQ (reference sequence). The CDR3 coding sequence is TGTGCCAGCAGCTTATCAACGGCTGAGCAGTTCTTC. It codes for CASSLSTAEQFF.

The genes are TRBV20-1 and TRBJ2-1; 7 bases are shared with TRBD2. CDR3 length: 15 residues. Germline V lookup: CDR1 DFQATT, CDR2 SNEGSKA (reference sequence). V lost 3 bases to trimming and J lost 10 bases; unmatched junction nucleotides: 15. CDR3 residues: CSASYPAGLSWEQFF. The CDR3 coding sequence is TGCAGTGCTAGTTACCCAGCGGGATTATCATGGGAGCAGTTCTTC.

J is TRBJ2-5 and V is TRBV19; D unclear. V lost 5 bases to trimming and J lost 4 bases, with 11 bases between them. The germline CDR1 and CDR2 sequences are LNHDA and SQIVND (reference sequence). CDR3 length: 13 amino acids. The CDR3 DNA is TGTGCCAGTAGTTGGGCCGGGCGAGAGACCCAGTACTTC. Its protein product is CASSWAGRETQYF. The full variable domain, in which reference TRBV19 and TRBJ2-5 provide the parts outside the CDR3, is DGGITQSPKYLFRKEGQNVTLSCEQNLNHDAMYWYRQDPGQGLRLIYYSQIVNDFQKGDIAEGYSVSREKKESFPLTVTSAQKNPTAFYLCASSWAGRETQYFGPGTRLLVL.

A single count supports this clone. The CDR3 sequence: CASSLEYGTQRSTEAFF. CDR3 sequence (DNA): TGCGCCAGCAGCTTGGAATACGGGACTCAACGGAGCACTGAAGCTTTCTTT. V is TRBV5-1 and J is TRBJ1-1, with D perhaps TRBD1 (5 bases). CDR3 length equals 17 residues. Germline V gene sequence: CDR1 SGHRS, CDR2 YFSETQ. The V gene lost 0 bases and the J gene lost 4 bases, with 19 bases spanning the gap.

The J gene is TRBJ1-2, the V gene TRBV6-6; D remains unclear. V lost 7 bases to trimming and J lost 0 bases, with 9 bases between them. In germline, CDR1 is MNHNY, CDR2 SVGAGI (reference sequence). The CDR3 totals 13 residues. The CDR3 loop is CASTFGANYGYTF. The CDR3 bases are TGTGCCAGCACATTCGGGGCTAACTATGGCTACACCTTC.

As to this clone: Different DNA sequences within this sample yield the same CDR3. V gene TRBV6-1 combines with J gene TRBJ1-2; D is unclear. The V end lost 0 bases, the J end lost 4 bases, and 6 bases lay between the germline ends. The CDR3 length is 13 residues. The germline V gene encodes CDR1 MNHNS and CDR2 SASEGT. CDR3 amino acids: CASSEARGYGYTF. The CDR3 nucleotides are TGTGCCAGCAGTGAAGCGCGAGGCTATGGCTACACCTTC.

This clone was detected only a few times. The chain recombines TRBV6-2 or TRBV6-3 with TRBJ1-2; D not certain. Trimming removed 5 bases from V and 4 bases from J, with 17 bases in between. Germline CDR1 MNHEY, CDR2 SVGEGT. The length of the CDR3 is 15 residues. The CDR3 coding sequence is TGTGCCAGCAGTCCACCGGGATCTGCTACCTATGGCTACACCTTC. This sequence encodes CASSPPGSATYGYTF.

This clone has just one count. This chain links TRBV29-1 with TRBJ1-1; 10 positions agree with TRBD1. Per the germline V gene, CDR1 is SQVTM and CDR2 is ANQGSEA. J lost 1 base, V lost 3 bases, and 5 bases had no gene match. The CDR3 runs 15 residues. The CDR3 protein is CSVETGGARNTEAFF. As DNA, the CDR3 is TGCAGCGTTGAGACAGGGGGCGCGAGGAACACTGAAGCTTTCTTT.

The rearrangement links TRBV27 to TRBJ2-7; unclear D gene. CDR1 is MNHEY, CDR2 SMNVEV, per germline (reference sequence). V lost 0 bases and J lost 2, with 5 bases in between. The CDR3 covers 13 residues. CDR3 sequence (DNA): TGTGCCAGCAGTTTATCTCTTCCCTACGAGCAGTACTTC. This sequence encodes CASSLSLPYEQYF.

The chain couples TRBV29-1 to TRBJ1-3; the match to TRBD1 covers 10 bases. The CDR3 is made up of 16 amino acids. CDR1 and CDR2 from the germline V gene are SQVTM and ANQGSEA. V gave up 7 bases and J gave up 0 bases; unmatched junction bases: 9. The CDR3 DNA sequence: TGCAGCGCGACAGGGGGCGAGGGATTCTCTGGAAACACCATATATTTT. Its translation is CSATGGEGFSGNTIYF.

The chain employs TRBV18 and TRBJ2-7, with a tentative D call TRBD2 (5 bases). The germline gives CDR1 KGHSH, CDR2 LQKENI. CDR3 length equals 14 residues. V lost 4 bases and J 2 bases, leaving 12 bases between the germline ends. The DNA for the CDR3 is TGTGCCAGCTCACTCGGACTTTTACCCTACGAGCAGTACTTC. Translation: CASSLGLLPYEQYF.

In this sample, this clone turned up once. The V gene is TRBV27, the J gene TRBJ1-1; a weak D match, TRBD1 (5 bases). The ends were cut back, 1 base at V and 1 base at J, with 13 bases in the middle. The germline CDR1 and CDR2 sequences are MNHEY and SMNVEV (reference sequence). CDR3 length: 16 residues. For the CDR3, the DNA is TGTGCCAGCAGTTTATACGGCCGCGGGGGGAACACTGAAGCTTTCTTT. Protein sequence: CASSLYGRGGNTEAFF.

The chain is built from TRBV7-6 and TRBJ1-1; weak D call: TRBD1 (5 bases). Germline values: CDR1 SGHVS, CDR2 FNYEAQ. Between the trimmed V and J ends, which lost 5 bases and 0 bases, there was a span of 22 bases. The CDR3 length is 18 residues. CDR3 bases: TGTGCCAGCAGCCCTCGGGACGGCCAAACCCCAATGAACACTGAAGCTTTCTTT. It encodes CASSPRDGQTPMNTEAFF.

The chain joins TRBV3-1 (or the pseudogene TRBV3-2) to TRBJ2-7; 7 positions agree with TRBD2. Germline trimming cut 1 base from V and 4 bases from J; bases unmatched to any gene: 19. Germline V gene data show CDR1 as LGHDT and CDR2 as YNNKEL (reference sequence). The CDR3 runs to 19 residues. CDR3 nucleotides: TGTGCCAGCAGCCAAGGTCTAATTTCCCGGCCGGGAGGCGTATACGAGCAGTACTTC. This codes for CASSQGLISRPGGVYEQYF.

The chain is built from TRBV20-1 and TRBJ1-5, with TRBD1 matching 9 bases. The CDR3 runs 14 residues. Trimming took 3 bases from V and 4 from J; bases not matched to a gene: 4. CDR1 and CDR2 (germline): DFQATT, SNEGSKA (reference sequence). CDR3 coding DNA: TGCAGTGCTAGTACGGACAGGGGAAATCAGCCCCAGCATTTT. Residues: CSASTDRGNQPQHF.

The CDR3 DNA reads as TGTGCCAGCAGCTCAGCGGCAGAAAGTGGCTACACCTTC. This gives the protein CASSSAAESGYTF. The V gene is TRBV11-2, the J gene TRBJ1-2; D unclear. The CDR3 runs 13 residues. V dropped 4 bases and J dropped 7 bases, with 13 bases sitting between them. The germline gives CDR1 SGHAT, CDR2 FQNNGV.

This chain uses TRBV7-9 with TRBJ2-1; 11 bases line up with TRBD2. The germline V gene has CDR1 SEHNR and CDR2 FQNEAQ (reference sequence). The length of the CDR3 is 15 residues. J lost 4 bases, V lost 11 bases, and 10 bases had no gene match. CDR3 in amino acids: CAGGRTSGFYNEQFF. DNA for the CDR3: TGTGCCGGGGGACGGACTAGCGGGTTTTACAATGAGCAGTTCTTC.

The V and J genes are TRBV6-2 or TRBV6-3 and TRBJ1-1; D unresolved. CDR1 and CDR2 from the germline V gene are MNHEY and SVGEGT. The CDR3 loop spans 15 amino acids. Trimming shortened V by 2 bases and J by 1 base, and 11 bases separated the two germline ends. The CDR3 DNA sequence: TGTGCCAGCAGTTACACGGCTTGGGCGAACACTGAAGCTTTCTTT. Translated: CASSYTAWANTEAFF.

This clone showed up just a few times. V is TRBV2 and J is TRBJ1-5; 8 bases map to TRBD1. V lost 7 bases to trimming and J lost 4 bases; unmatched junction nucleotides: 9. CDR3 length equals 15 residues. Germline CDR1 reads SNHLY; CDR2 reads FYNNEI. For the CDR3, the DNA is TGTGCCAGCAACCTAGACAGGGGACATAATCAGCCCCAGCATTTT. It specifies CASNLDRGHNQPQHF. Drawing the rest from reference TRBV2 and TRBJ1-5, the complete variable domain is EPEVTQTPSHQVTQMGQEVILRCVPISNHLYFYWYRQILGQKVEFLVSFYNNEISEKSEIFDDQFSVERPDGSNFTLKIRSTKLEDSAMYFCASNLDRGHNQPQHFGDGTRLSIL.

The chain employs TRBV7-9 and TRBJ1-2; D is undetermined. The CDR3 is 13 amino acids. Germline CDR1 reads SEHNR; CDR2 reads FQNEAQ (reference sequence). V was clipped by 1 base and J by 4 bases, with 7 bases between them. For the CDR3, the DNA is TGTGCCAGCAGCTTAGGTCTGGGCTATGGCTACACCTTC. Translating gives CASSLGLGYGYTF.

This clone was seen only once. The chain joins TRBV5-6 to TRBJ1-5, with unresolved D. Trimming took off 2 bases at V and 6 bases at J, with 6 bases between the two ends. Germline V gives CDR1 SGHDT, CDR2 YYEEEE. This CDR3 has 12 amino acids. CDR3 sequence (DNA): TGTGCCAGCAGCTTCGAGCGTCAGCCCCAGCATTTT. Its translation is CASSFERQPQHF.

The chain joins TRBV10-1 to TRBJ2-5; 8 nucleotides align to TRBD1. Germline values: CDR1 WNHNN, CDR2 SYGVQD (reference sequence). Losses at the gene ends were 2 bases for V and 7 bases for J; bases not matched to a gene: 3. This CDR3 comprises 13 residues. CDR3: CASSEGTGGTQYF. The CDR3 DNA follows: TGCGCCAGCAGTGAGGGGACAGGAGGGACCCAGTACTTC.

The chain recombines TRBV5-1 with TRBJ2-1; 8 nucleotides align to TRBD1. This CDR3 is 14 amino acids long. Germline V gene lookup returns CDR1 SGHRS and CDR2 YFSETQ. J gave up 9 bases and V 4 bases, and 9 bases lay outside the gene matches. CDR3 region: CASSIPGQAGEQFF. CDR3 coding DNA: TGCGCCAGCAGCATTCCGGGACAGGCTGGTGAGCAGTTCTTC.

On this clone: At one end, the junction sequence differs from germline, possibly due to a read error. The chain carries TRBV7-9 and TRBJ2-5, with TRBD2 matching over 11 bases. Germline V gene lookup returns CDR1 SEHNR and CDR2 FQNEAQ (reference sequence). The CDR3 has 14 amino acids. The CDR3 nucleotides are TGTGCCAGCAGCCTAGCGGGAGGAGGAGAGACCCAGTACTTC. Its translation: CASSLAGGGETQYF. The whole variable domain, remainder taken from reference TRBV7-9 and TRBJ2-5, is DTGVSQNPRHKITKRGQNVTFRCDPISEHNRLYWYRQTLGQGPEFLTYFQNEAQLEKSRLLSDRFSAERPKGSFSTLEIQRTEQGDSAMYLCASSLAGGGETQYFGPGTRLLVL.

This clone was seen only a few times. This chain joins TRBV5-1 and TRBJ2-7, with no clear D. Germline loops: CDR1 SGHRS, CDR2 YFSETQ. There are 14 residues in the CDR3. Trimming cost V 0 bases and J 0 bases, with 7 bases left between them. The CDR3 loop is CASSLDAHSYEQYF. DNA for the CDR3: TGCGCCAGCAGCTTGGACGCGCACTCCTACGAGCAGTACTTC.